The 8 T cell receptor beta chains below all came from one sample that was sequenced in a study of cytomegalovirus exposure and HLA in healthy donors. It was with 60 Vbeta and 13 Jbeta primers that the PCR ran. Clones were sequenced by immunoSEQ multiplex PCR, and TCRdb holds only the in-frame ones, with some missing. The table lists under 130,000 clones, around 78% of them singletons. The sequencing input was PBMCs. The source of these receptors is a male donor in good health and CMV-seronegative.

The V and J genes are TRBV5-4 and TRBJ2-7, with TRBD1 as a possible D gene (5 bases). Germline lookup yields CDR1 SGHNT and CDR2 YYREEE (reference sequence). V was cut by 0 bases and J by 4 bases, with 11 bases left in between. The CDR3 contains 14 residues. The CDR3 sequence: CASSLGQGEYEQYF. In nucleotides, the CDR3 is TGTGCCAGCAGCTTGGGGCAGGGTGAATACGAGCAGTACTTC.

The V and J genes are TRBV5-4 and TRBJ2-5; 10 bases fit TRBD2. The J call could be wrong; TRBJ2-7 is a better fit for the DNA end. The CDR3 runs to 15 residues. Germline assignment: CDR1 SGHNT and CDR2 YYREEE (reference sequence). The CDR3 spells CASSLSGRGVYEQYF. The CDR3 region has the DNA TGTGCCAGCAGCTTGAGCGGGAGGGGAGTCTACGAGCAGTACTTC.

The rearrangement links TRBV28 to TRBJ2-1; 7 bases are a match to TRBD2. J lost 8 bases, V lost 7 bases, and 17 bases had no gene match. CDR1 MDHEN and CDR2 SYDVKM come from the germline V gene. The CDR3 extends over 16 amino acids. The chain's CDR3 is CASIAPLGEGLYEQFF. CDR3 DNA: TGTGCCAGCATCGCCCCCTTGGGGGAGGGCCTTTATGAGCAGTTCTTC.

Only one count was recorded for this clone. The gene calls are TRBV11-3 and TRBJ2-7; 7 bases align to TRBD2. This CDR3 is 14 amino acids long. Germline trimming cut 3 bases from V and 1 base from J; bases unmatched to any gene: 3. Germline V gene lookup returns CDR1 SGHNT and CDR2 YENEEA. This CDR3 reads CASSFSGPSYEQYF. The CDR3, as DNA: TGTGCCAGCAGCTTTAGCGGGCCTTCCTACGAGCAGTACTTC.

This chain connects TRBV10-3 to TRBJ1-5, with unresolved D. The germline V gene encodes CDR1 ENHRY and CDR2 SYGVKD. The CDR3 length is 14 residues. Trimming pared 3 bases from V and 7 bases from J, leaving 13 bases between. Here the CDR3 reads CAISEDLSGQPQHF. The CDR3, as DNA: TGTGCCATCAGTGAAGACCTCTCGGGGCAGCCCCAGCATTTT.

The V and J genes are TRBV4-3 and TRBJ2-3, with D maybe TRBD1 (6 bases). The CDR3 is 18 residues long. The V gene's germline CDR1 is LGHNA and CDR2 YSLEER. V lost 0 bases and J 3 bases, leaving 19 bases between the germline ends. Here the CDR3 reads CASSQDLMGARATDTQYF. CDR3 DNA sequence: TGCGCCAGCAGCCAAGATCTGATGGGGGCACGGGCGACAGATACGCAGTATTTT.

This clone was seen a few times. The chain combines TRBV5-1 with TRBJ2-6; D remains ambiguous. V was cut by 0 bases and J by 0 bases, with 7 bases left in between. The CDR3 sequence is 16 residues long. In germline, CDR1 is SGHRS, CDR2 YFSETQ. The CDR3 is CASSLAESSGANVLTF. Here the CDR3 DNA reads TGCGCCAGCAGCTTGGCCGAGTCCTCTGGGGCCAACGTCCTGACTTTC.

This chain uses TRBV7-6 with TRBJ2-5; D is possibly TRBD2 (6 bases). The germline V gene has CDR1 SGHVS and CDR2 FNYEAQ. V was clipped by 2 bases and J by 2 bases, with 12 bases between them. The CDR3 sequence is 15 residues long. The CDR3 loop reads CASSLPLGGQETQYF. DNA of the CDR3: TGTGCCAGCAGCTTACCCCTGGGGGGACAAGAGACCCAGTACTTC.